This TCR beta chain was captured in a study of shared clonotypes between healthy human individuals. Remarks on this clone: The same CDR3 also results from other DNA sequences found in this sample.

The CDR3 runs to 14 residues. Germline V CDR1 and CDR2: SEHNR, FQNEAQ (reference sequence). Trimming at V came to 3 bases and at J to 3 bases, leaving 3 bases not matched to a gene. This table comes from immunoSEQ multiplex PCR, and its TCRdb copy is limited to in-frame clones, with some not included. The sample lists 2,100,000 or so clones, nearly 97% occurring once. The receptor was derived from a young man in good health. The chain uses TRBV7-9 and TRBJ2-7; 9 bases map to TRBD1. Sequenced sample: naive CD4+ T cells sorted from blood. The subset is: CD45RA+ positively selected. For the CDR3, the DNA is TGTGCCAGCAGCTTGGGACAGGGTGGCTACGAGCAGTACTTC. This sequence encodes CASSLGQGGYEQYF. Together with reference TRBV7-9 and TRBJ2-7, the CDR3 gives the full variable domain: DTGVSQNPRHKITKRGQNVTFRCDPISEHNRLYWYRQTLGQGPEFLTYFQNEAQLEKSRLLSDRFSAERPKGSFSTLEIQRTEQGDSAMYLCASSLGQGGYEQYFGPGTRLTVT.